A single sample gave rise to the 27 T cell receptor beta chains below, sequenced in a study of T cell responses to AZD1222 COVID-19 vaccine. Clones were sequenced by immunoSEQ multiplex PCR, and TCRdb holds only the in-frame ones, with some missing. Among roughly 140,000 clones listed, 92% were seen once. Specimen: peripheral blood, collected 28 days after the second AZD1222 dose. The receptors stem from an adult who received the AZD1222 COVID-19 vaccine.

V is TRBV5-4 and J is TRBJ1-4, with a tentative D call TRBD1 (5 bases). This CDR3 comprises 15 residues. The V end was cut by 3 bases, the J end by 7 bases, with 16 bases between. Looked up from germline, CDR1 is SGHNT and CDR2 is YYREEE (reference sequence). The CDR3 loop reads CASSSWGSRAEKLFF. The CDR3 DNA sequence: TGTGCCAGCAGCTCGTGGGGGAGCAGGGCTGAAAAACTGTTTTTT.

This chain connects TRBV7-8 to TRBJ1-1; D remains unclear. Trimming left V 5 bases short and J 0 bases short, with 10 bases between. Germline V gene data show CDR1 as SGHVS and CDR2 as FQNEAQ. There are 14 residues in the CDR3. The chain's CDR3 is CASSATEMNTEAFF. The CDR3 DNA is TGTGCCAGCAGCGCCACAGAGATGAACACTGAAGCTTTCTTT.

The genes are TRBV6-5 and TRBJ1-3, with TRBD1 as a possible D gene (6 bases). V was shortened by 7 bases and J by 2 bases, with 12 bases between the two germline ends. Germline CDR1 MNHEY, CDR2 SVGAGI. CDR3 size: 14 residues. DNA of the CDR3: TGTGCCAGCACGCTCCGGGACACTGGAAACACCATATATTTT. Amino acids: CASTLRDTGNTIYF.

The V call is TRBV24-1, the J call TRBJ2-5, with 7 bases fitting TRBD1. The CDR3 consists of 16 residues. The V gene's germline CDR1 is KGHDR and CDR2 SFDVKD. Losses at the gene ends were 0 bases for V and 2 bases for J; bases not matched to a gene: 5. CDR3 coding DNA: TGTGCCACCAGTGATTTGGGCAGGGGGTCTCAAGAGACCCAGTACTTC. Translating gives CATSDLGRGSQETQYF.

This chain links TRBV27 with TRBJ1-4; the D is unclear. Trimming shortened V by 8 bases and J by 1 base, and 8 bases separated the two germline ends. Germline assignment: CDR1 MNHEY and CDR2 SMNVEV (reference sequence). The CDR3 runs to 13 residues. CDR3 nucleotides: TGTGCCAGCGGGCCGAGAACTAATGAAAAACTGTTTTTT. Translation: CASGPRTNEKLFF.

The rearrangement joins TRBV18 to TRBJ2-1; 7 nucleotides match TRBD2. Germline CDR1 reads KGHSH; CDR2 reads LQKENI. J lost 4 bases, V lost 0 bases, and 6 bases had no gene match. CDR3 size: 16 residues. The CDR3 coding sequence is TGTGCCAGCTCACCACCGGAGCTAGCGGTTTACAATGAGCAGTTCTTC. Protein sequence: CASSPPELAVYNEQFF.

The chain uses TRBV5-5 and TRBJ1-3, with D possibly TRBD1 on 5 matching bases. This CDR3 contains 15 residues. CDR1 is SGHKS and CDR2 is YYEKEE in the germline V gene (reference sequence). Trimming cost V 2 bases and J 3 bases, with 12 bases left between them. The CDR3 region has the DNA TGTGCCAGCAGCTTCGACAGAGTATTTGGAAACACCATATATTTT. This gives the protein CASSFDRVFGNTIYF.

The J gene is TRBJ1-1, the V gene TRBV5-5; no definite D call. Germline V gene lookup returns CDR1 SGHKS and CDR2 YYEKEE (reference sequence). The germline V and J ends were trimmed by 1 base and 1 base, with 2 bases remaining between them. This CDR3 spans 12 amino acids. The CDR3 DNA reads as TGTGCCAGCAGCTTGCGGAACACTGAAGCTTTCTTT. This codes for CASSLRNTEAFF.

V and J are TRBV18 and TRBJ2-1, with TRBD1 matching 7 bases. Germline values: CDR1 KGHSH, CDR2 LQKENI. The V and J ends lost 2 bases and 5 bases, in that order; junction bases with no gene match: 6. The CDR3 contains 15 residues. The CDR3 loop is CASSPSRDRNNEQFF. CDR3 coding DNA: TGTGCCAGCTCACCATCCCGGGACAGAAACAATGAGCAGTTCTTC.

The V and J genes are TRBV11-2 and TRBJ2-1; TRBD1 agrees at 10 bases. V shed 5 bases and J 8 bases; nucleotides not matched to a gene: 9. Germline V gene sequence: CDR1 SGHAT, CDR2 FQNNGV. This CDR3 contains 15 residues. The CDR3: CASSNPGQGLYEQFF. Here the CDR3 DNA reads TGTGCCAGCAGCAATCCGGGACAGGGGTTGTATGAGCAGTTCTTC.

This chain connects TRBV24-1 to TRBJ2-3; D is tentatively TRBD1 or TRBD2 (5 bases each). Germline assignment: CDR1 KGHDR and CDR2 SFDVKD. The CDR3 sequence is 14 residues long. V was trimmed by 7 bases and J by 2 bases, leaving 12 bases between them. This CDR3 is CATSGSGATDTQYF. CDR3 DNA: TGTGCCACCAGCGGGTCCGGGGCCACAGATACGCAGTATTTT.

The rearrangement joins TRBV6-6 to TRBJ2-7; D unresolved. The CDR3 length is 14 residues. Germline values: CDR1 MNHNY, CDR2 SVGAGI (reference sequence). Trimming shortened V by 1 base and J by 5 bases, and 12 bases separated the two germline ends. CDR3 DNA: TGTGCCAGCAGTTACTTCCAGAACGGTCACGAGCAGTACTTC. Amino acids: CASSYFQNGHEQYF.

The CDR3 DNA follows: TGTGCCAGCAGCTTAGGACCATCCCTCAACGGTGGCTACACCTTC. Protein: CASSLGPSLNGGYTF. The rearrangement links TRBV11-2 to TRBJ1-2, with D uncertain. Germline-derived CDR1 and CDR2 are SGHAT and FQNNGV. The germline V and J ends were trimmed by 1 base and 7 bases, with 16 bases remaining between them. The CDR3 sequence is 15 residues long.

The DNA of the CDR3 is TGTGCCTGGAGTAGAGGCGGAACCTACGAGCAGTACGTC. This translates into CAWSRGGTYEQYV. This sequence joins TRBV30 and TRBJ2-7, with unresolved D. The CDR3 extends over 13 amino acids. CDR1 is GTSNPN, CDR2 SVGIG, per germline (reference sequence). V was pared by 2 bases and J by 2 bases, with 10 bases between.

The chain is built from TRBV5-4 and TRBJ2-3; TRBD1 aligns across 8 bases. Trimming cost V 1 base and J 3 bases; bases outside gene matches: 7. Germline CDR1 reads SGHNT; CDR2 reads YYREEE (reference sequence). CDR3 length equals 16 residues. The CDR3: CASSLPGGAETDTQYF. CDR3 sequence (DNA): TGTGCCAGCAGCTTGCCAGGGGGCGCGGAAACAGATACGCAGTATTTT.

J is TRBJ1-1 and V is TRBV30; D is ambiguous. The ends were cut back, 0 bases at V and 10 bases at J, with 9 bases in the middle. Germline CDR1 reads GTSNPN; CDR2 reads SVGIG (reference sequence). This CDR3 is built from 11 residues. CDR3 sequence: CAWSVGPGAFF. The CDR3 nucleotides read TGTGCCTGGAGTGTTGGGCCCGGAGCTTTCTTT.

The table lists this clone with a few counts. The genes are TRBV7-3 and TRBJ2-2; TRBD2 agrees at 8 bases. The junction had 7 bases not matched to a gene; V was cut back by 2 bases and J by 5 bases. The CDR3 consists of 16 residues. CDR1 is SGHTA, CDR2 FQGTGA, per germline. The CDR3 reads CASSLHGQRGTGELFF. CDR3 nucleotide sequence: TGTGCCAGCAGCTTACATGGACAGCGGGGGACCGGGGAGCTGTTTTTT.

The chain joins TRBV6-1 to TRBJ2-2; no firm D call. The CDR3 length is 13 residues. The ends were cut back, 2 bases at V and 7 bases at J, with 8 bases in the middle. CDR1 and CDR2 from the germline V gene are MNHNS and SASEGT. CDR3 bases: TGTGCCAGCAGTGAATGGGGAAACGGGGAGCTGTTTTTT. Translated: CASSEWGNGELFF.

V usage is TRBV5-6 and J usage is TRBJ1-1; D remains ambiguous. Germline V CDR1 and CDR2: SGHDT, YYEEEE. The V and J ends lost 0 bases and 4 bases respectively, with 16 bases between them. This CDR3 is built from 16 residues. CDR3 nucleotide sequence: TGTGCCAGCAGCTTGGTAGGTACAGCGGCGAGCACTGAAGCTTTCTTT. It specifies CASSLVGTAASTEAFF.

The rearrangement uses TRBV7-9 and TRBJ2-1; 11 nucleotides align to TRBD2. CDR1 is SEHNR, CDR2 FQNEAQ, per germline (reference sequence). With V trimmed by 4 bases and J by 5 bases, 7 bases remained unmatched. The CDR3 contains 16 residues. In DNA, the CDR3 is TGTGCCAGCAGCTCGTCGACTAGCGGGACCCACAATGAGCAGTTCTTC. It translates to CASSSSTSGTHNEQFF.

The chain joins TRBV7-2 to TRBJ1-1; D possibly corresponds to TRBD1 (6 bases). This CDR3 is built from 13 residues. Trimming took off 6 bases at V and 4 bases at J, with 12 bases between the two ends. The germline gives CDR1 SGHTA, CDR2 FQGNSA. The CDR3 DNA is TGTGCCAGCAGGCTAGGCAGGGGCACTGAAGCTTTCTTT. Translation: CASRLGRGTEAFF.

The chain uses TRBV2 and TRBJ1-1; TRBD1 might be the D (5 bases). Trimming removed 3 bases at V and 9 bases at J, with 11 bases between. CDR1 is SNHLY and CDR2 is FYNNEI in the germline V gene. The CDR3 runs 12 residues. The CDR3 DNA reads as TGTGCCAGCAGTGACAGGGACCGAAAAGCTTTCTTT. This gives the protein CASSDRDRKAFF. Drawing the rest from reference TRBV2 and TRBJ1-1, the complete variable domain is EPEVTQTPSHQVTQMGQEVILRCVPISNHLYFYWYRQILGQKVEFLVSFYNNEISEKSEIFDDQFSVERPDGSNFTLKIRSTKLEDSAMYFCASSDRDRKAFFGQGTRLTVV.

The chain uses TRBV6-2 or TRBV6-3 and TRBJ2-7; D gene unclear. Germline V gene sequence: CDR1 MNHEY, CDR2 SVGEGT. V was clipped by 6 bases and J by 3 bases, with 12 bases between them. The length of the CDR3 is 13 residues. The CDR3 loop reads CASSQRLGYEQYV. The CDR3 nucleotides read TGTGCCAGCAGCCAGAGGCTCGGCTACGAGCAGTACGTC.

This sequence joins TRBV5-1 and TRBJ2-5; D may be TRBD1 (5 bases). Trimming took off 1 base at V and 3 bases at J, with 13 bases between the two ends. This CDR3 contains 15 residues. Germline V gene lookup returns CDR1 SGHRS and CDR2 YFSETQ. CDR3 amino acids: CASSLTWVREETQYF. CDR3 sequence (DNA): TGCGCCAGCAGCTTGACTTGGGTCAGGGAAGAGACCCAGTACTTC.

Only one count was recorded for this clone. The chain joins TRBV6-5 to TRBJ1-3, with a tentative D call TRBD1 (5 bases). The V and J ends lost 2 bases and 0 bases respectively, with 5 bases between them. Germline CDR1 MNHEY, CDR2 SVGAGI. The CDR3 sequence is 14 residues long. CDR3 nucleotides: TGTGCCAGCAGTTACGACAGCTCTGGAAACACCATATATTTT. Amino acid sequence: CASSYDSSGNTIYF.

The rearrangement joins TRBV2 to TRBJ1-2; D unresolved. Germline V gene sequence: CDR1 SNHLY, CDR2 FYNNEI. The CDR3 has 13 amino acids. The DNA of the CDR3 is TGTGCAAGCTTAAGGGAAGACAACTATGGCTACACCTTC. This codes for CASLREDNYGYTF.

V usage is TRBV19 and J usage is TRBJ2-1; TRBD2 might be the D (6 bases). Germline values: CDR1 LNHDA, CDR2 SQIVND (reference sequence). The CDR3 runs 14 residues. The ends were cut back, 5 bases at V and 1 base at J, with 9 bases in the middle. CDR3 sequence: CASSFGRSYNEQFF. The CDR3 DNA reads TGTGCCAGTAGTTTCGGGAGATCCTACAATGAGCAGTTCTTC.